Below are 19 T cell receptor beta chains sequenced from a single sample in a study of T cells in Graves' hyperthyroidism and ophthalmopathy. Amplification of TCR beta CDR3 regions used RNA as the template. Using the HTBI primer set, a first-round RT-PCR was run on the TCR CDR3. Via MiXCR, TCRdb re-called the multiplex PCR reads, giving one row per CDR3 protein. The sample contains fewer than 110,000 distinct CDR3 sequences, roughly 50% of which appear only once. Sequenced material: blood. Source of these receptors: a middle-aged man with Graves' hyperthyroidism.

V and J are TRBV20-1 and TRBJ2-7; 8 positions agree with TRBD2. The trim removed 3 bases at V and 2 bases at J, leaving 12 bases unmatched. The CDR3 totals 16 residues. Germline CDR1 reads DFQATT; CDR2 reads SNEGSKA (reference sequence). CDR3 coding DNA: TGCAGTGCTAGGGGGGTTAGCGGGGACCTCGCCTACGAGCAGTACTTC. Translation: CSARGVSGDLAYEQYF.

This rearrangement joins TRBV20-1 to TRBJ2-2; tentatively, D is TRBD1 or TRBD2 (6 bases each). CDR1 and CDR2 (germline): DFQATT, SNEGSKA (reference sequence). The V gene lost 5 bases and the J gene lost 9 bases, with 10 bases spanning the gap. This CDR3 has 11 amino acids. The CDR3: CSAPRDRELFF. The CDR3 nucleotides are TGCAGTGCTCCGCGGGACAGGGAGCTGTTTTTT.

This clonotype was seen ten or more times. The chain combines TRBV5-1 with TRBJ2-2, with a tentative D call TRBD2 (6 bases). V lost 4 bases and J lost 6, with 16 bases in between. The CDR3 spans 15 residues. Germline CDR1 SGHRS, CDR2 YFSETQ. CDR3 protein: CASSPTTGVAGELFF. In DNA, the CDR3 is TGCGCCAGCAGCCCCACCACGGGGGTCGCCGGGGAGCTGTTTTTT.

This clonotype was recorded at least ten times. The chain has TRBV5-1 and TRBJ2-3; 7 bases map to TRBD1. CDR3 length: 13 residues. Per germline, CDR1 SGHRS and CDR2 YFSETQ. Trimming took 5 bases from V and 8 from J; bases not matched to a gene: 8. CDR3 residues: CASRIQGLGTQYF. The CDR3 bases are TGCGCCAGCAGGATACAGGGGCTTGGTACGCAGTATTTT.

This clonotype appeared many times. The rearrangement joins TRBV12-3 or TRBV12-4 to TRBJ2-7, with 14 bases matching TRBD2. Trimming removed 5 bases from V and 7 bases from J; junction bases left unmatched: 7. This CDR3 has 15 residues. CDR3 in DNA: TGTGCCAGCAGTGGGGGACTAGCGGGAGCCGGTGAGCAGTACTTC. It specifies CASSGGLAGAGEQYF.

This clonotype was picked up many times. The rearrangement joins TRBV15 to TRBJ2-3; 13 bases fit TRBD2. This CDR3 is built from 18 residues. V lost 4 bases, J lost 3 bases, and 10 bases stayed unmatched. The germline V gene has CDR1 LNHNV and CDR2 YYDKDF (reference sequence). CDR3 sequence (DNA): TGTGCCACCAGCATATGGACTAGCGGGAGAGCATCAACAGATACGCAGTATTTT. This encodes CATSIWTSGRASTDTQYF.

This rearrangement joins TRBV9 to TRBJ2-3; 9 nucleotides match TRBD2. Losses at the gene ends were 5 bases for V and 1 base for J; bases not matched to a gene: 5. Germline V lookup: CDR1 SGDLS, CDR2 YYNGEE. The CDR3 is made up of 15 amino acids. The CDR3: CASRKAGGRTDTQYF. The DNA for the CDR3 is TGTGCCAGCAGGAAAGCGGGGGGACGCACAGATACGCAGTATTTT.

The CDR3 loop reads CSVNEQFF. The CDR3 region has the DNA TGCAGCGTAAATGAGCAGTTCTTC. This chain joins TRBV29-1 and TRBJ2-1, with D hard to call. V lost 6 bases to trimming and J lost 7 bases, with 1 base between them. This CDR3 is built from 8 residues. In germline, CDR1 is SQVTM, CDR2 ANQGSEA.

The chain joins TRBV10-3 to TRBJ2-6, with TRBD2 matching 9 bases. This CDR3 is 20 amino acids long. Germline loops: CDR1 ENHRY, CDR2 SYGVKD. J lost 2 bases, V lost 4 bases, and 15 bases had no gene match. The DNA for the CDR3 is TGTGCCATCAGTGGGGGTCTAGCGGGACTAGGAATCCCTGGGGCCAACGTCCTGACTTTC. Translation: CAISGGLAGLGIPGANVLTF.

This clonotype has only one observation. This rearrangement joins TRBV7-8 to TRBJ2-3; TRBD2 agrees at 10 bases. Per the germline V gene, CDR1 is SGHVS and CDR2 is FQNEAQ. This CDR3 is 15 amino acids long. The V and J ends lost 5 bases and 9 bases, in that order; junction bases with no gene match: 11. The CDR3 loop is CASSILAGGRGTQYF. In nucleotides, the CDR3 is TGTGCCAGCAGCATCTTAGCGGGGGGACGCGGAACGCAGTATTTT.

Many counts were recorded for this clonotype. V is TRBV12-3 or TRBV12-4 and J is TRBJ2-7, with TRBD1 matching 8 bases. With 4 bases clipped from V and 5 bases from J, the junction kept 10 bases outside the gene matches. This CDR3 has 15 amino acids. The CDR3 bases are TGTGCCAGCAGTTCGACAGGGGAACTATATGACGAGCAGTACTTC. It yields the protein CASSSTGELYDEQYF.

Many counts were recorded for this clonotype. The chain recombines TRBV7-2 with TRBJ2-2; D assignment may be TRBD1 or TRBD2 (6 bases each). Germline V CDR1 and CDR2: SGHTA, FQGNSA. The germline V and J ends were trimmed by 2 bases and 5 bases, with 15 bases remaining between them. CDR3 length equals 16 residues. CDR3 sequence reads: CASSLTPGAQTGELFF. The CDR3 region has the DNA TGTGCCAGCAGCTTAACACCGGGGGCTCAAACCGGGGAGCTGTTTTTT.

The CDR3 protein is CSAGTGTGTSYNEQFF. CDR3 nucleotide sequence: TGCAGTGCTGGGACAGGCACAGGTACCTCCTACAATGAGCAGTTCTTC. The rearrangement links TRBV20-1 to TRBJ2-1, with 8 nucleotides matching TRBD1. Germline-derived CDR1 and CDR2 are DFQATT and SNEGSKA (reference sequence). V dropped 5 bases and J dropped 0; count of bases not matched to a gene: 9. The CDR3 length is 16 residues.

Regarding this clonotype: With a much larger clone just one base away, this may be a read error. CDR3 nucleotide sequence: TGTGCCAGCAGCTCAAAACGGGTAGGGAACACCGAGGAGCTGTTTTTT. It encodes CASSSKRVGNTEELFF. The chain uses TRBV5-4 and TRBJ2-2; D is uncertain. The CDR3 is made up of 16 amino acids. Germline V gene lookup returns CDR1 SGHNT and CDR2 YYREEE (reference sequence).

The rearrangement joins TRBV25-1 to TRBJ1-2; the D is unclear. Germline CDR1 reads MGHDK; CDR2 reads SYGVNS. V lost 5 bases and J lost 8, with 15 bases in between. The CDR3 sequence is 13 residues long. CDR3: CASSTNVAWGYTF. CDR3 DNA sequence: TGTGCCAGCAGTACTAACGTTGCCTGGGGCTACACCTTC.

This clonotype was observed a handful of times. Relative to the germline gene, one junction end is altered; a read error may explain this. The V gene is TRBV6-1, the J gene TRBJ1-5; 8 bases are a match to TRBD1. The germline CDR1 and CDR2 sequences are MNHNS and SASEGT. This CDR3 comprises 16 residues. The CDR3 nucleotides are TGTGCCAGCAGGGAAGGGGACAGGTCCGGGAATCAGCCCCAGCATTTT. This encodes CASREGDRSGNQPQHF.

Turning to this clonotype: A much larger clone differs from this one at a single base, so this may be a read error. This chain uses TRBV27 with TRBJ1-6; D gene uncertain. The CDR3 spans 13 residues. Germline assignment: CDR1 MNHEY and CDR2 SMNVEV (reference sequence). Here the CDR3 DNA reads TGTGCCGGCAGTCTGCAGAGGGCTTCACCCCTCCACTTT. As protein: CAGSLQRASPLHF.

This clonotype has a count of ten or more. The chain uses TRBV19 and TRBJ2-3; 7 bases fit TRBD2. V dropped 8 bases and J dropped 2; count of bases not matched to a gene: 13. The CDR3 has 16 amino acids. In germline, CDR1 is LNHDA, CDR2 SQIVND (reference sequence). In DNA form, the CDR3 reads TGTGCCAGTCACGGAGGAAGACTAGCCTACACAGATACGCAGTATTTT. Its translation is CASHGGRLAYTDTQYF.

To note about this clonotype: Since the CDR3 does not end with the conserved phenylalanine or tryptophan, this likely comes from a read error. J is TRBJ2-7 and V is TRBV5-1; 8 bases line up with TRBD1. From germline, CDR1 is SGHRS and CDR2 YFSETQ. The CDR3 contains 14 residues. The CDR3 coding sequence is TGCGCCAGCAGCTTTGGGACAGGTGCCTATGAGCAGTACTCC. The encoded protein is CASSFGTGAYEQYS.